The rows below give T cell receptor beta chains drawn from one sample of a study of cytomegalovirus exposure and HLA in healthy donors. The table came from immunoSEQ multiplex PCR; TCRdb's copy has only in-frame clones and leaves some out. The sample comprises under 150,000 clones, approximately 80% of which are singletons, and roughly 1.3% rests with the top ten. The sequencing sample was made of PBMCs. The receptors derive from a male donor in good health and CMV-seropositive. Each CDR3 is given with its conserved first and last residue. D genes are given only for firm matches. Not all rows give a size; the values are once, few, many and, for expanded clones, a class.

d_gene: TRBD2
v_gene: TRBV2
j_gene: TRBJ2-5
abundance: .
CDR3aa: CASSGTSGVQETQYF
CDR3nt: TGTGCCAGCAGTGGGACTAGCGGGGTTCAAGAGACCCAGTACTTC

d_gene: .
v_gene: TRBV2
j_gene: TRBJ1-2
abundance: once
CDR3aa: CASTRNGEGEVYGYTF
CDR3nt: TGTGCCAGCACTCGAAATGGAGAGGGTGAGGTCTATGGCTACACCTTC

d_gene: TRBD1
v_gene: TRBV6-5
j_gene: TRBJ2-5
abundance: .
CDR3aa: CASSEGGYSETQYF
CDR3nt: TGTGCCAGCAGCGAAGGGGGCTACTCTGAGACCCAGTACTTC

d_gene: TRBD2
v_gene: TRBV9
j_gene: TRBJ2-3
abundance: once
CDR3aa: CASSRAGGVGDTQYF
CDR3nt: TGTGCCAGCAGCAGAGCGGGGGGGGTGGGAGATACGCAGTATTTT

d_gene: .
v_gene: TRBV4-3
j_gene: TRBJ2-5
abundance: .
CDR3aa: CASSQTSAGETQYF
CDR3nt: TGCGCCAGCAGCCAAACCTCCGCGGGAGAGACCCAGTACTTC

d_gene: TRBD2
v_gene: TRBV11-2
j_gene: TRBJ2-7
abundance: .
CDR3aa: CASSLAGGRVSAEQYF
CDR3nt: TGTGCCAGCAGCTTAGCCGGCGGGAGGGTCTCGGCCGAGCAGTACTTC

d_gene: TRBD2
v_gene: TRBV7-6
j_gene: TRBJ2-2
abundance: .
CDR3aa: CASSTYRRGTNTGELFF
CDR3nt: TGTGCCAGCAGCACCTATAGGCGGGGGACGAACACCGGGGAGCTGTTTTTT

d_gene: .
v_gene: TRBV27
j_gene: TRBJ2-5
abundance: once
CDR3aa: CASSLGNGAQYF
CDR3nt: TGTGCCAGCAGTTTGGGGAACGGGGCCCAGTACTTC

d_gene: .
v_gene: TRBV6-5
j_gene: TRBJ1-4
abundance: once
CDR3aa: CASSLSPTNEKLFF
CDR3nt: TGTGCCAGCAGTCTCTCCCCCACTAATGAAAAACTGTTTTTT

d_gene: TRBD2
v_gene: TRBV4-3
j_gene: TRBJ2-7
abundance: .
CDR3aa: CASSQETLAGFYEQYF
CDR3nt: TGCGCCAGCAGCCAAGAAACGCTAGCGGGATTCTACGAGCAGTACTTC

d_gene: .
v_gene: TRBV20-1
j_gene: TRBJ2-7
abundance: .
CDR3aa: CSALTGLEQYF
CDR3nt: TGCAGTGCTCTCACAGGGCTCGAGCAGTACTTC

d_gene: TRBD1
v_gene: TRBV7-8
j_gene: TRBJ2-7
abundance: .
CDR3aa: CASSLAVTGMTEQYF
CDR3nt: TGTGCCAGCAGCTTAGCAGTGACAGGGATGACCGAGCAGTACTTC

d_gene: .
v_gene: TRBV5-4
j_gene: TRBJ2-1
abundance: few
CDR3aa: CASSLDQNEQFF
CDR3nt: TGTGCCAGCAGCTTAGATCAGAATGAGCAGTTCTTC